These 3 T cell receptor beta chains originate from one sample sequenced in a study of T-cell memory formation after mild COVID-19. TCRdb itself ran the 5' RACE reads through MiXCR, one entry per CDR3 protein. The table shows approximately 150,000 distinct CDR3 sequences, with 5.5% to 7% occurring only once. Sequenced input: PBMCs or a T cell subset sorted from them (not recorded which). These receptors all stem from an adult woman who had mild COVID-19 (a few samples of this study predate the infection). Cell type and time point are not known.

Many counts were recorded for this clonotype. This chain uses TRBV5-6 with TRBJ2-1, with 8 bases aligning to TRBD2. V lost 0 bases to trimming and J lost 9 bases; unmatched junction nucleotides: 11. CDR3 length: 16 amino acids. Germline lookup yields CDR1 SGHDT and CDR2 YYEEEE. The CDR3 sequence is CASSLVGTSPWGEQFF. CDR3 DNA: TGTGCCAGCAGCTTGGTTGGGACTAGTCCGTGGGGTGAGCAGTTCTTC.

There are many counts of this clonotype. The chain combines TRBV4-2 with TRBJ1-6; unclear D gene. CDR3 length equals 15 residues. Germline V gives CDR1 LGHNA, CDR2 YNFKEQ. Trimming shortened V by 0 bases and J by 2 bases, and 5 bases separated the two germline ends. The CDR3 sequence is CASSQDVAYNSPLHF. In DNA, the CDR3 is TGTGCCAGCAGCCAAGATGTGGCCTATAATTCACCCCTCCACTTT.

This clonotype was observed a few times. The V call is TRBV3-1, the J call TRBJ1-2, with D possibly matching TRBD1 (6 bases). The CDR3 contains 14 residues. Germline V gene data show CDR1 as LGHDT and CDR2 as YNNKEL (reference sequence). The V end was cut by 2 bases, the J end by 6 bases, with 13 bases between. The CDR3 coding sequence is TGTGCCAGCAGCCAAAAGACAGGTTCCGATGGCTACACCTTC. Its protein product is CASSQKTGSDGYTF.